This TCR beta chain was observed in a study of shared clonotypes between healthy human individuals. Overall study findings and caveats: Larger estimated richness was generally recorded for naive subsets relative to memory subsets. An effect of sequencing depth on clonotype sharing among donors was expected.

The naive CD8 subset, CD45RO-negative cells positively selected for CCR7, excluded terminally differentiated effector memory CD45RA+ cells. As processed by the authors: ImmunoSEQ yielded junction-only sequences lacking quality scores, so filtering differed. Method: immunoSEQ multiplex PCR; TCRdb's copy keeps in-frame clones and lacks some. Clonal size and the V and J genes are those of that table, whereas D and trimming came from the DNA. The sample consists of millions of clones, about 95% of them appearing once. Germline CDR1 reads SNHLY; CDR2 reads FYNNEI. The CDR3 is made up of 15 amino acids. Between the trimmed V and J ends, which lost 1 base and 0 bases, there was a span of 6 bases. As regards this clone: Its antigen remains unidentified.

This rearrangement joins TRBV2 to TRBJ2-2; the D is unclear. What was sequenced was naive CD8+ T cells sorted from blood. This clonotype was sampled from a man aged 18 to 29 in good health. The CDR3 nucleotides are TGTGCCAGCAGTGAAGACCGACCGAACACCGGGGAGCTGTTTTTT. Translated: CASSEDRPNTGELFF.